This TCR beta chain was retrieved from a study of blood T cell repertoires in COVID-19. Produced via immunoSEQ multiplex PCR; TCRdb's table is partial and in-frame only. Among 56,000 or so clones listed, 89% were seen once. Trimming stripped 6 bases from V and 2 bases from J, with 19 bases between. The germline gives CDR1 MNHEY, CDR2 SVGEGT. CDR3 length: 16 residues. The sequenced material came from peripheral blood. This TCR derives from a woman in her sixties with COVID-19, enrolled during active disease. This chain joins TRBV6-2 or TRBV6-3 and TRBJ1-1, with D unclear. This CDR3 is CASSRWASTGNTEAFF. The CDR3 DNA sequence: TGTGCCAGCAGCAGGTGGGCCTCGACGGGAAACACTGAAGCTTTCTTT.